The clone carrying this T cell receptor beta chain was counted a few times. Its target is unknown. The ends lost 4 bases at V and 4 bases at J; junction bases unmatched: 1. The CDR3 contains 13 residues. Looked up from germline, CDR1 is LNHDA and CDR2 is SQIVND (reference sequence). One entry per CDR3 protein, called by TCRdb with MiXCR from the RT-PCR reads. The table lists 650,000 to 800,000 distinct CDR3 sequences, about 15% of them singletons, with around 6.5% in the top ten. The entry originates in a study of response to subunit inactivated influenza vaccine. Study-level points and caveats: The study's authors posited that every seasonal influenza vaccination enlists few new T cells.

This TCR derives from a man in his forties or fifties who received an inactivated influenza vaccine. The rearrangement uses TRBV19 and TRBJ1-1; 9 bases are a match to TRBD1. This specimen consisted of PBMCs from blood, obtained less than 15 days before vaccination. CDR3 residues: CASSRDRATEAFF. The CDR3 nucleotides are TGTGCCAGTAGTAGGGACAGGGCCACTGAAGCTTTCTTT.